This T cell receptor (beta chain) stems from a study of metastatic and nonmetastatic thyroid tumors. About the study: For malignant and benign thyroid patients, tumor or nodule tissue and blood were the sources whose repertoires were compared. Study-wide results and caveats: In blood and tumor, TCR beta diversity was reportedly significantly higher in malignant thyroid tumors than in benign nodules.

The germline gives CDR1 MNHEY, CDR2 SMNVEV (reference sequence). The ends lost 5 bases at V and 1 base at J; junction bases unmatched: 1. The CDR3 spans 15 residues. This clone was observed a handful of times. Its antigen is currently unknown. Original analysis: A papillary thyroid cancer distant-metastasis classifier was built from CDR3 differences across clinicopathological groups. TCRdb re-called clones from the PCR reads using MiXCR. The V and J calls and clone size are TCRdb's, not the authors'. The table shows 13,000 to 15,000 clones, with 25% to 30% occurring only once. Thyroid surgery was performed in patients who had received no treatment beforehand.

The V and J genes are TRBV27 and TRBJ2-1, with 11 nucleotides matching TRBD1. Material for sequencing was blood. This sequence was found in a female donor with papillary thyroid cancer or a benign thyroid nodule (not recorded which). Some clones in this sample may be carry-over from other donors' samples. This chain's CDR3 is CASSGDRGSYNEQFF. DNA for the CDR3: TGTGCCAGCAGTGGGGACAGGGGGTCCTACAATGAGCAGTTCTTC.